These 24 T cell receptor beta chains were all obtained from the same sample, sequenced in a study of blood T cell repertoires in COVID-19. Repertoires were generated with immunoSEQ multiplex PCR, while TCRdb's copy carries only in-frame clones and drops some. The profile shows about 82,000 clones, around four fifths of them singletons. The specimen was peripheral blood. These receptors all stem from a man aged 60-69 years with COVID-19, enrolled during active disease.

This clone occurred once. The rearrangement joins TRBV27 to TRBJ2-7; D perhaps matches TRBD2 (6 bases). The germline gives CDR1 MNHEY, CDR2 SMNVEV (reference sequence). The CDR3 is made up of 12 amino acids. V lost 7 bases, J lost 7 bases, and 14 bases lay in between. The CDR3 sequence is CASTDRLGEQYF. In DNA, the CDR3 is TGTGCCAGCACCGACCGACTAGGTGAGCAGTACTTC.

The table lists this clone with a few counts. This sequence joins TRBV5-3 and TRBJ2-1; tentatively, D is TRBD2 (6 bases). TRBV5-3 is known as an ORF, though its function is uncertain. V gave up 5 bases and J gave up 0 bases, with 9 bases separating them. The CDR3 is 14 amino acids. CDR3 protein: CARRTRSSYNEQFF. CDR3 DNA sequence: TGTGCCAGAAGGACTAGGAGCTCCTACAATGAGCAGTTCTTC.

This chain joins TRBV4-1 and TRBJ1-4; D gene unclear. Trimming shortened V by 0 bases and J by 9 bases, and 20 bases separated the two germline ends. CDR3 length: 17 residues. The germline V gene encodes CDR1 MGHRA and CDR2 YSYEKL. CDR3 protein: CASSQDIQDLPIQKLFF. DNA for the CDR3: TGCGCCAGCAGCCAAGATATTCAGGACTTACCAATTCAAAAACTGTTTTTT.

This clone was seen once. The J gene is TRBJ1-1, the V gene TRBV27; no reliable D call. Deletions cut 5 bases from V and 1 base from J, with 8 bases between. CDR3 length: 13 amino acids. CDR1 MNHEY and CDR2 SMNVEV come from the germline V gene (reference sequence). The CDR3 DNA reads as TGTGCCAGCAGTACGGGAGAGAACACTGAAGCTTTCTTT. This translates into CASSTGENTEAFF.

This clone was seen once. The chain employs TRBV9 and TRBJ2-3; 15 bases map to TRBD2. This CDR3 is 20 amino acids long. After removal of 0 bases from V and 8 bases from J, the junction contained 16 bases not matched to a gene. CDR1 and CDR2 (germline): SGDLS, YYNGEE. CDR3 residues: CASSVDVSTGLAGGVGTQYF. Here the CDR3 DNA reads TGTGCCAGCAGCGTAGACGTCAGTACGGGACTAGCGGGGGGCGTAGGTACGCAGTATTTT.

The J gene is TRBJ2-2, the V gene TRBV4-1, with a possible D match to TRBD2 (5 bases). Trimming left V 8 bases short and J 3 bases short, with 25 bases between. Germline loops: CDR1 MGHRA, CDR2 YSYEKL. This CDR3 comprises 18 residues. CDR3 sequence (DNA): TGCGCCAGCTCCCCCCGGCTAGCAGGTGCCTCAGACACCGGGGAGCTGTTTTTT. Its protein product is CASSPRLAGASDTGELFF.

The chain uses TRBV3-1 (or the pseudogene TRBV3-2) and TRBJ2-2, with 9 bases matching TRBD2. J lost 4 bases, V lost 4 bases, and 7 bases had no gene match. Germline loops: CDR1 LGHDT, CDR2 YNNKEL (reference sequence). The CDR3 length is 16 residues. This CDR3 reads CASSPTRLAVTGELFF. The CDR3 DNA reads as TGTGCCAGCAGCCCCACCAGACTAGCGGTCACCGGGGAGCTGTTTTTT.

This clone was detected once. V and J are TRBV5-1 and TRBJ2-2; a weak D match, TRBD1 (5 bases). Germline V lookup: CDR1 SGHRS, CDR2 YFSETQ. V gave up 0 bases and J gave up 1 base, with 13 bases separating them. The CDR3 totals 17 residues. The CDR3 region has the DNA TGCGCCAGCAGCTTGGCCAATAGACAGCAGAACACCGGGGAGCTGTTTTTT. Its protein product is CASSLANRQQNTGELFF.

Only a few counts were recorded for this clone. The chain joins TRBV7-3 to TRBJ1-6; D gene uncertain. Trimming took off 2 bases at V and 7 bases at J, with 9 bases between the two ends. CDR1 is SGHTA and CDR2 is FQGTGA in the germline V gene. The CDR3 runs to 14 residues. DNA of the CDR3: TGTGCCAGCAGCTTAGGCGGCCTCAATTCACCCCTCCACTTT. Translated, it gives CASSLGGLNSPLHF.

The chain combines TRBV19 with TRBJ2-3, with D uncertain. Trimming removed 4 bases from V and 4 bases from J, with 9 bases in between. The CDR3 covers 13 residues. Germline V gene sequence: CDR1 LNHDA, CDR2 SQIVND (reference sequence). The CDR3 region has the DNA TGTGCCAGTAGTACCAGGTCGTCAGATACGCAGTATTTT. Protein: CASSTRSSDTQYF. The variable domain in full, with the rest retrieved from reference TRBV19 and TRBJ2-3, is DGGITQSPKYLFRKEGQNVTLSCEQNLNHDAMYWYRQDPGQGLRLIYYSQIVNDFQKGDIAEGYSVSREKKESFPLTVTSAQKNPTAFYLCASSTRSSDTQYFGPGTRLTVL.

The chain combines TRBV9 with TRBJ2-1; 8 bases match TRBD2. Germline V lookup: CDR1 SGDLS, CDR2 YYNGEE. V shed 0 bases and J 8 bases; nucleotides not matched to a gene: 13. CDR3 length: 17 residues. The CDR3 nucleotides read TGTGCCAGCAGCGTAGATCCCCCGGGACTAGTGGCCGATGAGCAGTTCTTC. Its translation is CASSVDPPGLVADEQFF.

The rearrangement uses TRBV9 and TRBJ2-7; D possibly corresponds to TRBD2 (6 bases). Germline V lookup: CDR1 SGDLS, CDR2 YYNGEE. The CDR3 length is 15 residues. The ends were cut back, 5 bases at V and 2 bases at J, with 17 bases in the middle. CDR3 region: CASSQSGQGTYEQYF. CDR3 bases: TGTGCCAGCAGTCAAAGCGGGCAAGGGACCTACGAGCAGTACTTC.

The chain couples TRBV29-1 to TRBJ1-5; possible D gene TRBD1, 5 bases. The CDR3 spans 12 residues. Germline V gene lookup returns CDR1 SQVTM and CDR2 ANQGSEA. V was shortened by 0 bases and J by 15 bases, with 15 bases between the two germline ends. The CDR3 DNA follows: TGCAGCGTTGAAGATTCGCCAGGGCAACGGCATTTT. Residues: CSVEDSPGQRHF.

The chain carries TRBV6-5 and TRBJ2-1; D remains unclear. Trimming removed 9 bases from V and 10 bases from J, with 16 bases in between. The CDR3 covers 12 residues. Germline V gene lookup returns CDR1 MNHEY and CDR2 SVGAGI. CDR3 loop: CASRVVNGEQFF. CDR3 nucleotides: TGTGCCAGTCGGGTGGTAAATGGGGAGCAGTTCTTC.

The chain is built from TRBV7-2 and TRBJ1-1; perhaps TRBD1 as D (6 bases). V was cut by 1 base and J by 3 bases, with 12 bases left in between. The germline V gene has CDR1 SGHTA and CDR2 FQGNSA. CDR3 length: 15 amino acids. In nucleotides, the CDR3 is TGTGCCAGCAGCTTAGAATGGGGGCGGGACACTGAAGCTTTCTTT. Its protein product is CASSLEWGRDTEAFF.

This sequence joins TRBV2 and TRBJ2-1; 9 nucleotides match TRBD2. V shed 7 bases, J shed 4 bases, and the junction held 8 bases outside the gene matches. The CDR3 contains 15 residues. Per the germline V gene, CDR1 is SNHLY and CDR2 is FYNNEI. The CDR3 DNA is TGTGCCAGCAAGAGGTGGCGGGAGGGTTACAATGAGCAGTTCTTC. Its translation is CASKRWREGYNEQFF. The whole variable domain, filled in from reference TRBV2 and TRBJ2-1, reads EPEVTQTPSHQVTQMGQEVILRCVPISNHLYFYWYRQILGQKVEFLVSFYNNEISEKSEIFDDQFSVERPDGSNFTLKIRSTKLEDSAMYFCASKRWREGYNEQFFGPGTRLTVL.

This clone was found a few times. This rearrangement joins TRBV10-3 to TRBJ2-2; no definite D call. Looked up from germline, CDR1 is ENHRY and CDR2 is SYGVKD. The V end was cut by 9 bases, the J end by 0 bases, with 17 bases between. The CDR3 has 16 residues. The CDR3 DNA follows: TGTGCCATGAAGACCTCCGACGCGGCGAACACCGGGGAGCTGTTTTTT. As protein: CAMKTSDAANTGELFF.

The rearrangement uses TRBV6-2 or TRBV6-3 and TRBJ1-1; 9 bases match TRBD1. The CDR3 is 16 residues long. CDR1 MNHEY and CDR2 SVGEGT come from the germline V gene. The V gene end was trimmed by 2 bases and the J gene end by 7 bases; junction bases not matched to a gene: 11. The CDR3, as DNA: TGTGCCAGCAGTTACCCGGAACAGGGGGCAGACGGTGAAGCTTTCTTT. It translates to CASSYPEQGADGEAFF.

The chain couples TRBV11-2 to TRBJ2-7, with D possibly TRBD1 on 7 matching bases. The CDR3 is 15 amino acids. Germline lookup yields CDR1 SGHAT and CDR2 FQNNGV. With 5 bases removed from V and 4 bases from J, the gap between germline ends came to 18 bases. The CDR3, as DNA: TGTGCCAGCAGCGCGGCGGGACAGCAAAAATACGAGCAGTACTTC. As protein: CASSAAGQQKYEQYF.

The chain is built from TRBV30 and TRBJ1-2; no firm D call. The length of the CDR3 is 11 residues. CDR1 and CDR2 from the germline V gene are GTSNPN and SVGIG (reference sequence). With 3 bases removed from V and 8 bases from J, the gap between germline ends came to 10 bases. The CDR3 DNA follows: TGTGCCTGGAGCGGTCGGTCGGGCTACACCTTC. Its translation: CAWSGRSGYTF.

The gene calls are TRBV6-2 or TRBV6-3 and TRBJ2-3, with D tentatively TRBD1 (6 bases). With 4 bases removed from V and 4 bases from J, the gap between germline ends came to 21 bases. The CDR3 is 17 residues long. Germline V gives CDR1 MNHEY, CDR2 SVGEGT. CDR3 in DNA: TGTGCCAGCAGTTTACACACAGGGAGTCTTAATCCAGATACGCAGTATTTT. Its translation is CASSLHTGSLNPDTQYF.

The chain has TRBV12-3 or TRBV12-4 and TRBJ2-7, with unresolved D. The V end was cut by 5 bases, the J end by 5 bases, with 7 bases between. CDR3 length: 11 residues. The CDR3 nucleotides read TGTGCCAGCAGTCGACGGGACGAGCAGTACTTC. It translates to CASSRRDEQYF.

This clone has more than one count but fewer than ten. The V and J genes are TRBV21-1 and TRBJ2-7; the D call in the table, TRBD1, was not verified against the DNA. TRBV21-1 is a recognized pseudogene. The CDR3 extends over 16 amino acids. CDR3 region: CASSKANDSASYEQYF. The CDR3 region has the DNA TGTGCCAGCAGCAAAGCAAATGACAGTGCCTCCTACGAGCAGTACTTC.

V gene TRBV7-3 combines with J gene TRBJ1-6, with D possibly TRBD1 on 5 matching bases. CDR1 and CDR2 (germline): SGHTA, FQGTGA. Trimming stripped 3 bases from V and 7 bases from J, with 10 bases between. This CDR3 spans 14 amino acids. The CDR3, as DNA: TGTGCCAGCAGCTTCGGGGGGTACAATTCACCCCTCCACTTT. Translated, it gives CASSFGGYNSPLHF.